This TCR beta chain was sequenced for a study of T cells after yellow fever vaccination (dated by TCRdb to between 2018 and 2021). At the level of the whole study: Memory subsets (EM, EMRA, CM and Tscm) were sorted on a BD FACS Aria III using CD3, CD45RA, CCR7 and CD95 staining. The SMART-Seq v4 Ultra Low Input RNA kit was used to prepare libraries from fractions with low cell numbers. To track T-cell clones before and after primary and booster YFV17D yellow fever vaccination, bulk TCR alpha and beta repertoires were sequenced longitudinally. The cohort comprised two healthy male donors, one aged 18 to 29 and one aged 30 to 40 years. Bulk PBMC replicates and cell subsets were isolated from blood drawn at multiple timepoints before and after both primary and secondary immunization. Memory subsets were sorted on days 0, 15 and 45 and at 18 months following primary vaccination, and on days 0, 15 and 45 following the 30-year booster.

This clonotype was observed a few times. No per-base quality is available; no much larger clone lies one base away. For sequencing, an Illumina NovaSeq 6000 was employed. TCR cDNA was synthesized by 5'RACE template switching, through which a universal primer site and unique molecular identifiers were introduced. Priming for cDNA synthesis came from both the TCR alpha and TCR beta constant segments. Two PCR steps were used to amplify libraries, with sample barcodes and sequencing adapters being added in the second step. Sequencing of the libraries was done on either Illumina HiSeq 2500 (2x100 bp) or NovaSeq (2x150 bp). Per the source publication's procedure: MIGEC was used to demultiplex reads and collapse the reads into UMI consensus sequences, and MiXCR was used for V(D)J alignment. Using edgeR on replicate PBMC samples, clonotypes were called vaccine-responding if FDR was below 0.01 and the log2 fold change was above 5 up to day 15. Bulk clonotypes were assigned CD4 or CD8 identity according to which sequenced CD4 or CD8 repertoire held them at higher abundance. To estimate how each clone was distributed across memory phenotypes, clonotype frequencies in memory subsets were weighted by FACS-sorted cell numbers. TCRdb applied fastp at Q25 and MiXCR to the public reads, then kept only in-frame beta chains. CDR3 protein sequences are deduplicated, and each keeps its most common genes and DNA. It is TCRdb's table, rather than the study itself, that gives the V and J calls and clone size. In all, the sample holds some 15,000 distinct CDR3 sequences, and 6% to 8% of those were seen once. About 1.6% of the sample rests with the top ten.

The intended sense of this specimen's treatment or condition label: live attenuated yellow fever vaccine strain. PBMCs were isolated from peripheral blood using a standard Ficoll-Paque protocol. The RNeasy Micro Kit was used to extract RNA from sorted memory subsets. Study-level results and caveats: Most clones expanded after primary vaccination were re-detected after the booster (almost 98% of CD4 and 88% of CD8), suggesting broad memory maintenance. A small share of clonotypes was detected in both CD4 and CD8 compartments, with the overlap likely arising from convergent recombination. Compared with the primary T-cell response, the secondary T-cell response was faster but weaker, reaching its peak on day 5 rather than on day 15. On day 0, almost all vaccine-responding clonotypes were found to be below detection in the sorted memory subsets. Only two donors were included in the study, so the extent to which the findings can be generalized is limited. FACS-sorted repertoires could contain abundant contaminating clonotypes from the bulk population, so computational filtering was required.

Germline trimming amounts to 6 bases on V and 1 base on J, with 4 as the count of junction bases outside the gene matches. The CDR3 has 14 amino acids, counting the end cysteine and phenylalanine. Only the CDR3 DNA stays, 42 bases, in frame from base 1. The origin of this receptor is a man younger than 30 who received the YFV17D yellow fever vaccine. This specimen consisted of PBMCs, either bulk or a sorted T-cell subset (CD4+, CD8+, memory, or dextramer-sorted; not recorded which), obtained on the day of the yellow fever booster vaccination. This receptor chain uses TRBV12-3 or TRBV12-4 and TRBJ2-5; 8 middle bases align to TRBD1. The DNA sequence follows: TGTGCCAGCAGCTACACAGGGGGCCAAGAGACCCAGTACTTC. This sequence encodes CASSYTGGQETQYF.